This entry is about one T cell receptor beta chain. This entry is derived from a study of blood T cell repertoires in COVID-19. Study information: Acute and convalescent COVID-19 samples came from the United States, Italy and Spain. PBMCs, B-cell-depleted T cells, or T cells provided the cDNA or gDNA that made up the material.

Original processing notes: Quantification of nucleated cells was approximated via reference gene primer amplification. Sequencing used immunoSEQ multiplex PCR; TCRdb keeps in-frame clones, though not all of them. The DNA was the basis for D and trimming; V, J and clone size are from that table. The data show more than 95,000 clones, about 80% seen once. CDR1 is MNHNS and CDR2 is SASEGT in the germline V gene. Trimming cost V 2 bases and J 7 bases; bases outside gene matches: 4. CDR3 length equals 14 residues. This TCR derives from a man between 70 and 80 years old with active or convalescent COVID-19. The chain couples TRBV6-1 to TRBJ2-5; 10 nucleotides line up with TRBD1. Sequencing used peripheral blood. CDR3 DNA: TGTGCCAGCAGTGAAAGGGACAGGGGTTCGACCCAGTACTTC. Its translation: CASSERDRGSTQYF.